This TCR beta chain is from a study of cytomegalovirus exposure and HLA in healthy donors. Study-wide findings and caveats: Sequencing depth roughly uniform across donors was assumed in presence/absence analyses. The classifier reportedly diagnosed cytomegalovirus status with high sensitivity and specificity.

On this clone itself: Its antigen remains unknown.

The PCR made use of 60 Vbeta and 13 Jbeta primers. Only in-frame clones appear in the TCRdb table, and some are missing; sequencing was by immunoSEQ multiplex PCR. Here the sample spans 200,000 to 300,000 clones, 84% being singletons. The CDR3 sequence is 14 residues long. Trimming took 5 bases from V and 0 from J, leaving 11 bases between them. Looked up from germline, CDR1 is MNHNY and CDR2 is SVGAGI (reference sequence). The chain employs TRBV6-6 and TRBJ2-7; D is perhaps TRBD1 (6 bases). Material: PBMCs. The sequence derives from a middle-aged woman in good health and CMV-seropositive. The CDR3 DNA reads as TGTGCCAGCAGTCTCCGGGACATCTCCTACGAGCAGTACTTC. Translating gives CASSLRDISYEQYF.